This T cell receptor (beta chain) was captured by sequencing in a study of blood T cells in healthy people across ages. Trimming at V came to 6 bases and at J to 6 bases, leaving 12 bases not matched to a gene. Per germline, CDR1 MDHEN and CDR2 SYDVKM. The CDR3 is made up of 17 amino acids. The use of a sample-barcoded 5' primer and a J-beta primer mix characterized a second PCR of roughly 6 to 11 cycles. All cDNA molecules were each tagged by a template-switch adaptor with 12 random nucleotides. MiXCR, run by TCRdb on the 5' RACE reads, gives a single entry per CDR3 protein. The sample has under 2,000,000 distinct CDR3 sequences, just under 50% seen once; the top ten hold approximately 2.1%.

V gene TRBV28 combines with J gene TRBJ2-1; TRBD1 matches 12 bases. The sequenced sample was blood. The source is a middle-aged woman in good health. The CDR3 nucleotides are TGTGCCAGCAGCTTGCTGTGGGAGGGACAGGGGGCCAATGAGCAGTTCTTC. Translating it yields CASSLLWEGQGANEQFF.